These 3 T cell receptor beta chains came from one sample sequenced in a study of cytomegalovirus exposure and HLA in healthy donors. The PCR was carried out with 60 Vbeta primers and 13 Jbeta primers. The method was immunoSEQ multiplex PCR; TCRdb's version includes in-frame clones alone and lacks a portion of them. This table has 200,000 or so clones, approximately 78% appearing once. Material for sequencing was PBMCs. The receptor source for this set is a woman between 45 and 65 years old in good health and CMV-seropositive.

CDR3 sequence reads: CSVRTGGTDTQYF. The CDR3 nucleotides are TGCAGCGTTCGGACAGGGGGAACAGATACGCAGTATTTT. V is TRBV29-1 and J is TRBJ2-3; the match to TRBD1 covers 10 bases. There are 13 residues in the CDR3. In germline, CDR1 is SQVTM, CDR2 ANQGSEA. Trimming cost V 5 bases and J 3 bases; bases outside gene matches: 2.

This chain links TRBV5-1 with TRBJ1-1, with 8 bases identical to TRBD1. Germline trimming cut 4 bases from V and 3 bases from J; bases unmatched to any gene: 14. The CDR3 spans 17 residues. Germline CDR1 and CDR2: SGHRS and YFSETQ. CDR3 amino acids: CASSRRPGGFGDTEAFF. CDR3 nucleotides: TGCGCCAGCAGCAGGAGGCCAGGGGGCTTTGGGGACACTGAAGCTTTCTTT.

This rearrangement joins TRBV11-2 to TRBJ2-2; D is perhaps TRBD1 (6 bases). Germline V lookup: CDR1 SGHAT, CDR2 FQNNGV. V gave up 7 bases and J gave up 2 bases, with 14 bases separating them. This CDR3 has 15 residues. The CDR3 nucleotides read TGTGCCAGCACCACAGGGAATTTTAACACCGGGGAGCTGTTTTTT. It is translated as CASTTGNFNTGELFF.